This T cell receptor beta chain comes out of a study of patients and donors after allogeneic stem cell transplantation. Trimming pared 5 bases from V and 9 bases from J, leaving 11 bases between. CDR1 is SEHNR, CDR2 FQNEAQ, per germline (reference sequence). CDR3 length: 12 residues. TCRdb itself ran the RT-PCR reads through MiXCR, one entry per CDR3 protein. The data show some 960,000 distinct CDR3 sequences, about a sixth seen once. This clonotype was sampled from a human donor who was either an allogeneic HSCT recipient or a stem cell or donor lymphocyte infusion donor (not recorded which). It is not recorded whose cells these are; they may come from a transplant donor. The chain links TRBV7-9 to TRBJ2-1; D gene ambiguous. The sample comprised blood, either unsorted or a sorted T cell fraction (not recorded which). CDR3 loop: CASSPPTGEQFF. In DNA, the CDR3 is TGTGCCAGCAGCCCCCCGACGGGTGAGCAGTTCTTC.